This T cell receptor (beta chain) originates from a study of ipilimumab plus nivolumab after autologous stem cell transplantation. Generated by immunoSEQ multiplex PCR, the TCRdb table keeps only in-frame clones and is missing some. The sample holds around 5,700 clones; 75% to 90% are singletons and the top ten take about 4.8%. The CDR3 length is 14 residues. Germline CDR1 SGHAT, CDR2 FQDESV (reference sequence). With V trimmed by 3 bases and J by 6 bases, 7 bases remained unmatched. Checkpoint therapy with ipilimumab 1 mg/kg began 14 to 28 days after transplant. The sequence was obtained from a female donor with multiple myeloma. Sequenced here: PBMCs, sampled in a trial of ipilimumab plus nivolumab as post-transplant consolidation. The chain has TRBV11-1 and TRBJ1-2; TRBD1 matches 7 bases. The CDR3 reads CASSFSRGSDGYTF. In DNA form, the CDR3 reads TGTGCCAGCAGCTTCTCCAGGGGGTCGGATGGCTACACCTTC.